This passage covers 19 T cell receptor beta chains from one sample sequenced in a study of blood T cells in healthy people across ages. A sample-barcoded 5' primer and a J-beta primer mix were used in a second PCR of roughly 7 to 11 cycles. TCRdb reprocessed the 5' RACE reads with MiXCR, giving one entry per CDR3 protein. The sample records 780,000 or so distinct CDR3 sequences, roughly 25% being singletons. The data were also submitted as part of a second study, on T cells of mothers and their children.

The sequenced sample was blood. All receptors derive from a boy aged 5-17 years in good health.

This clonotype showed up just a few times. For the CDR3, the DNA is TGTGCCAGCAGTGAAAGGGCTCCTGGGGCCAACGTCCTGACTTTC. Amino acids: CASSERAPGANVLTF. The J gene is TRBJ2-6, the V gene TRBV2; D call uncertain. Germline-derived CDR1 and CDR2 are SNHLY and FYNNEI. The V end was cut by 2 bases, the J end by 2 bases, with 7 bases between. This CDR3 is built from 15 residues.

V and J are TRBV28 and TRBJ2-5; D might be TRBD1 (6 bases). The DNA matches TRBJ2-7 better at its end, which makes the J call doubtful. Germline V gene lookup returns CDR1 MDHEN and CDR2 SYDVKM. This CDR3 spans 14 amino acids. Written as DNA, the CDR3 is TGTGCCAGCAGTTTCAGGGGTGCCGACTACGAGCAGTACTTC. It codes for CASSFRGADYEQYF.

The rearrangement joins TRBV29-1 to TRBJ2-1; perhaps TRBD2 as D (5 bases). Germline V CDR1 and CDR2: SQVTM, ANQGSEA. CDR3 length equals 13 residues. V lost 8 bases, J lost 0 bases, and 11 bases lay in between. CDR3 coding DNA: TGCAGCACCGACTACAGCTCCTACAATGAGCAGTTCTTC. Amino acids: CSTDYSSYNEQFF.

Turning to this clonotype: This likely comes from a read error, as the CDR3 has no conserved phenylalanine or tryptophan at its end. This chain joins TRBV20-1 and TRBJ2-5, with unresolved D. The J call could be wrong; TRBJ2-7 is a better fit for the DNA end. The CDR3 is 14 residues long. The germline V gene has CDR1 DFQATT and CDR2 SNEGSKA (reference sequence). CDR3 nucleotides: TGCAGTGCTAGAGATAGGAGTCGAAACTACGAGCAGTACCTC. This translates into CSARDRSRNYEQYL.

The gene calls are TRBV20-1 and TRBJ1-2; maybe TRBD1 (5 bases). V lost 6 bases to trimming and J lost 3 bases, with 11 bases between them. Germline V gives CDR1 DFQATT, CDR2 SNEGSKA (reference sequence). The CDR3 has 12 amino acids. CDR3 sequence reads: CSAVDRDYGYTF. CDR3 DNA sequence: TGCAGTGCCGTTGACAGAGACTATGGCTACACCTTC.

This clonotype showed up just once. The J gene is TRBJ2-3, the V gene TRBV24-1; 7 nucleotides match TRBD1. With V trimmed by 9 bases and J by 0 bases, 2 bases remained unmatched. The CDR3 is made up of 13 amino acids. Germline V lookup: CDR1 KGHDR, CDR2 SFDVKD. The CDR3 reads CATQTGSTDTQYF. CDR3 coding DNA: TGTGCCACCCAGACAGGGAGCACAGATACGCAGTATTTT.

The CDR3 sequence: CASTSDGKGDARGGYTF. The DNA of the CDR3 is TGTGCCAGCACCTCGGACGGCAAAGGGGACGCGAGGGGTGGCTACACCTTC. This chain joins TRBV7-9 and TRBJ1-2, with D perhaps TRBD1 (5 bases). The ends were cut back, 7 bases at V and 7 bases at J, with 28 bases in the middle. Germline CDR1 SEHNR, CDR2 FQNEAQ (reference sequence). The CDR3 spans 17 residues.

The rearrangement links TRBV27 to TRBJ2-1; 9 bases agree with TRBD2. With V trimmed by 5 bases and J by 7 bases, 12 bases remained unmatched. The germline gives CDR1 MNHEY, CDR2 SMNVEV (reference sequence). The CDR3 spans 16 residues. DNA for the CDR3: TGTGCCAGCAGTGGTCTAGCGGGGAGCGCCCCTAATGAGCAGTTCTTC. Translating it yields CASSGLAGSAPNEQFF.

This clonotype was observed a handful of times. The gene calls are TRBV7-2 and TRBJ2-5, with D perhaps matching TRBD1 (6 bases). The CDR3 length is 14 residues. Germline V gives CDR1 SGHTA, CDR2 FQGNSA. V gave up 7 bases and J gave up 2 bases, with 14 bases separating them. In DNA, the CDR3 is TGTGCCAGCACCTTTAGGGGGAGTCAAGAGACCCAGTACTTC. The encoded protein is CASTFRGSQETQYF.

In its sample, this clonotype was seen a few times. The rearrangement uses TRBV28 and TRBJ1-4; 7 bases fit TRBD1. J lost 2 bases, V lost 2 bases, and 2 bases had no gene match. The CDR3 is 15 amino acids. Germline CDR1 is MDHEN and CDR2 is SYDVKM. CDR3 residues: CASSLTGETNEKLFF. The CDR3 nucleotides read TGTGCCAGCAGTTTAACAGGGGAGACTAATGAAAAACTGTTTTTT.

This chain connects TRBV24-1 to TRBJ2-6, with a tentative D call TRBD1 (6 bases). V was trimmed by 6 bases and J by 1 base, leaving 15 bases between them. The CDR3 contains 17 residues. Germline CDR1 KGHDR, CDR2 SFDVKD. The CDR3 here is CATSNPRGASGANVLTF. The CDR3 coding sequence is TGTGCCACCAGTAATCCCAGGGGCGCTTCTGGGGCCAACGTCCTGACTTTC.

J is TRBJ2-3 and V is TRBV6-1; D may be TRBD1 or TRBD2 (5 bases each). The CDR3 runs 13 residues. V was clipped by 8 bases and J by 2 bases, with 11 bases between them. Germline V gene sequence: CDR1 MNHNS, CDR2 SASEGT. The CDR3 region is CASGDGYTDTQYF. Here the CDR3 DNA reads TGTGCCAGCGGGGACGGGTACACAGATACGCAGTATTTT.

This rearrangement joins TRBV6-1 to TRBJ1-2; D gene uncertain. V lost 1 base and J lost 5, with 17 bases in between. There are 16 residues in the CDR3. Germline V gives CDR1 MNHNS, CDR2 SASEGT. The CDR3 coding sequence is TGTGCCAGCAGTGAAGAATACGATGTCCGACCTTATGGCTACACCTTC. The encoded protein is CASSEEYDVRPYGYTF.

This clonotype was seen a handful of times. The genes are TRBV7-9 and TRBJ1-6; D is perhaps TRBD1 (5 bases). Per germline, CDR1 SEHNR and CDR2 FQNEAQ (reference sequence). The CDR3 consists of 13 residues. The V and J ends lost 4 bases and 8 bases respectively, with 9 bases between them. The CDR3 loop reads CASSYRGDSPLHF. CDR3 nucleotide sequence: TGTGCCAGCAGCTATCGGGGGGATTCACCCCTCCACTTT.

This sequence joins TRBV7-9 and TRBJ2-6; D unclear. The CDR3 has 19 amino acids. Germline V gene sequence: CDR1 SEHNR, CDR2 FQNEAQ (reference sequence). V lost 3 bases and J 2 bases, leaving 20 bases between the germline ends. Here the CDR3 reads CASSFPRNLAAAGANVLTF. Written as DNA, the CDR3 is TGTGCCAGCAGCTTCCCCCGGAACCTGGCGGCCGCTGGGGCCAACGTCCTGACTTTC.

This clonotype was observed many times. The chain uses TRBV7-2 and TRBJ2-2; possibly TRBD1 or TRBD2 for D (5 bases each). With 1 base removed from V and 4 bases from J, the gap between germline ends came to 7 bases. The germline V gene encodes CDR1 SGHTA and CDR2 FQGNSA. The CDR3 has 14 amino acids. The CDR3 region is CASSLGGTTGELFF. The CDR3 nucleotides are TGTGCCAGCAGCTTAGGGGGGACCACCGGGGAGCTGTTTTTT.

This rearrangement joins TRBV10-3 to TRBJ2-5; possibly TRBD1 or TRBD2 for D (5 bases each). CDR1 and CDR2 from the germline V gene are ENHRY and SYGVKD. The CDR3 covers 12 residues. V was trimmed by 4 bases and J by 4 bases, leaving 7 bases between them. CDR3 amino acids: CAISGDAETQYF. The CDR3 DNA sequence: TGTGCCATCAGTGGGGACGCAGAGACCCAGTACTTC.

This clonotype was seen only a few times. This chain's CDR3 is CASSLGERLEQFF. CDR3 DNA: TGTGCCAGCTCATTGGGGGAGCGACTCGAGCAGTTCTTC. The J gene is TRBJ2-1, the V gene TRBV18, with D perhaps being TRBD1 or TRBD2 (5 bases each). The CDR3 spans 13 residues. V was clipped by 5 bases and J by 10 bases, with 15 bases between them. CDR1 and CDR2 (germline): KGHSH, LQKENI.

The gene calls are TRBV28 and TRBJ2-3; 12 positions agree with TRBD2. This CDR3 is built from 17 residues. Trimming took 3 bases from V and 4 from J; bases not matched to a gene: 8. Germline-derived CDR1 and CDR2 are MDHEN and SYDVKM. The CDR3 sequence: CASSLPSGGAGADTQYF. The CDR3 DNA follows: TGTGCCAGCAGTTTGCCTAGCGGGGGGGCCGGGGCAGATACGCAGTATTTT.